This T cell receptor beta chain derives from a study of long-term antiretroviral therapy in people with HIV. Study overall: Some samples came about a decade before the 2015 immediate-ART recommendation, and these were the earliest.

Every one of the participants with HIV received treatment in the United States. Per germline, CDR1 SGHTA and CDR2 FQGTGA. The CDR3 spans 12 residues. A word on this clone: At one end the junction does not follow the germline gene, possibly because of a read error.

At the survey level, the v3.0 immunoSEQ assay was run. Profiled with immunoSEQ multiplex PCR; TCRdb holds only in-frame clones, not every one. The sample shows 15,000 to 20,000 clones, over 60% of them seen only once. V usage is TRBV7-3 and J usage is TRBJ2-2; D unresolved. This TCR came from a woman aged 50 to 65 with HIV. The material sequenced was unsorted PBMCs, taken 2.5 years before starting antiretroviral therapy. CDR3 residues: CASSTKTGELFF. The CDR3 DNA follows: TGTGCCAGCAGCACGAAAACCGGGGAGCTGTTTTTT.